The sequence of this T cell receptor beta chain was determined in a study of molecular identifiers for immune sequencing clone quantification. This clonotype appeared a single time. A much larger clone differs from this one at a single base, so this may be a read error. Sorted naive CD8 T cells were those defined as CD8+CD4-CCR7+CD45RA+. Losses at the gene ends were 7 bases for V and 6 bases for J; bases not matched to a gene: 3. The germline V gene has CDR1 SNHLY and CDR2 FYNNEI. The length of the CDR3 is 13 residues. TCR libraries were built in bulk with a published protocol and specific TCR primers. In TCRdb, the PCR reads were re-called with MiXCR into one record per CDR3 protein. Among fewer than 100,000 distinct CDR3 sequences listed, around 20% were seen once.

This TCR was sampled from a human donor in good health. Some libraries in this study had Jurkat cell RNA spiked in. The sample consisted of naive CD8+ T cells from blood, with Jurkat cell RNA spiked in. Subset meaning: FACS-sorted CD8+CD4-CCR7+CD45RA+ naive T cells. The V call is TRBV2, the J call TRBJ1-5; 10 positions agree with TRBD1. The CDR3 protein is CASTGQGGQPQHF. As DNA, the CDR3 is TGTGCCAGCACCGGACAGGGGGGTCAGCCCCAGCATTTT.